This is a list of T cell receptor beta chains from one sample in a study of shared clonotypes between healthy human individuals. Assay used: immunoSEQ multiplex PCR; TCRdb lists only in-frame clones, some missing. The repertoire has around 510,000 clones, about 96% of them found once; the top ten carry 0.055% to 0.075%. Sequencing was carried out using naive CD4+ T cells sorted from blood. Receptors originate from a woman in her 30s in good health. CDR3s include the opening cysteine and the closing phenylalanine or tryptophan. D genes are given only for firm matches. The listing skips clone size in some rows; elsewhere it reads once, few, many or a size class.

j_gene: TRBJ2-3
d_gene: .
len: 15
abundance: .
v_gene: TRBV6-1
CDR3aa: CASSEPVNSGDTQYF
CDR3nt: TGTGCCAGCAGTGAACCGGTCAATAGTGGGGATACGCAGTATTTT

j_gene: TRBJ2-7
d_gene: .
len: 14
abundance: .
v_gene: TRBV18
CDR3aa: CASSPPGISYEQYF
CDR3nt: TGTGCCAGCTCACCACCGGGGATCAGTTACGAGCAGTACTTC

j_gene: TRBJ1-2
d_gene: .
len: 14
abundance: .
v_gene: TRBV18
CDR3aa: CASSQRDGDYGYTF
CDR3nt: TGTGCCAGCTCACAGAGGGACGGTGACTATGGCTACACCTTC

j_gene: TRBJ2-2
d_gene: .
len: 15
abundance: .
v_gene: TRBV2
CDR3aa: CASSEAGSETGELFF
CDR3nt: TGTGCCAGCAGTGAAGCGGGCAGTGAAACCGGGGAGCTGTTTTTT

j_gene: TRBJ1-5
d_gene: .
len: 12
abundance: .
v_gene: TRBV27
CDR3aa: CASSSSGRPQHF
CDR3nt: TGTGCCAGCAGTTCCTCCGGGAGGCCCCAGCATTTT

j_gene: TRBJ2-1
d_gene: .
len: 13
abundance: once
v_gene: TRBV7-3
CDR3aa: CASSRQLGNEQFF
CDR3nt: TGTGCCAGCAGCCGTCAACTGGGCAATGAGCAGTTCTTC

j_gene: TRBJ2-7
d_gene: .
len: 14
abundance: .
v_gene: TRBV6-1
CDR3aa: CASSLTASGYEQYF
CDR3nt: TGTGCCAGCAGTTTGACAGCGTCGGGCTACGAGCAGTACTTC

j_gene: TRBJ1-1
d_gene: .
len: 13
abundance: .
v_gene: TRBV19
CDR3aa: CASLPQPSTEAFF
CDR3nt: TGTGCCAGTCTGCCCCAGCCGAGCACTGAAGCTTTCTTT

j_gene: TRBJ2-1
d_gene: TRBD2
len: 13
abundance: .
v_gene: TRBV7-9
CDR3aa: CASSLGGTSFEFF
CDR3nt: TGTGCCAGCAGCTTAGGCGGGACTAGCTTTGAATTCTTC

j_gene: TRBJ1-4
d_gene: .
len: 14
abundance: .
v_gene: TRBV10-2
CDR3aa: CASRSTGFNEKLFF
CDR3nt: TGCGCCAGCAGGTCCACAGGGTTTAACGAAAAACTGTTTTTT

j_gene: TRBJ1-1
d_gene: .
len: 14
abundance: .
v_gene: TRBV18
CDR3aa: CASSSGAMNTEAFF
CDR3nt: TGTGCCAGCTCCTCGGGGGCCATGAACACTGAAGCTTTCTTT

j_gene: TRBJ2-1
d_gene: .
len: 14
abundance: .
v_gene: TRBV12-1
CDR3aa: CASSFEDRAHEQFF
CDR3nt: TGTGCCAGCAGCTTTGAGGACAGGGCCCATGAGCAGTTCTTC

j_gene: TRBJ1-1
d_gene: .
len: 14
abundance: .
v_gene: TRBV10-3
CDR3aa: CAIRTGYQNTEAFF
CDR3nt: TGTGCCATCAGAACAGGTTATCAGAACACTGAAGCTTTCTTT

j_gene: TRBJ1-3
d_gene: .
len: 16
abundance: .
v_gene: TRBV28
CDR3aa: CASSPTLFKPGNTIYF
CDR3nt: TGTGCCAGCAGCCCTACCTTGTTTAAACCTGGAAACACCATATATTTT

j_gene: TRBJ2-6
d_gene: .
len: 15
abundance: few
v_gene: TRBV7-3
CDR3aa: CASSFGGSGANVLTF
CDR3nt: TGTGCCAGCAGCTTCGGTGGTTCTGGGGCCAACGTCCTGACTTTC

j_gene: TRBJ1-4
d_gene: TRBD1
len: 18
abundance: .
v_gene: TRBV18
CDR3aa: CASSPSGTGGLPGEKLFF
CDR3nt: TGTGCCAGCTCACCCTCCGGGACAGGGGGTCTACCAGGTGAAAAACTGTTTTTT

j_gene: TRBJ2-1
d_gene: .
len: 14
abundance: .
v_gene: TRBV10-3
CDR3aa: CAIRSDREGNEQFF
CDR3nt: TGTGCCATCAGAAGTGACAGGGAGGGCAATGAGCAGTTCTTC

j_gene: TRBJ2-7
d_gene: .
len: 13
abundance: once
v_gene: TRBV7-2
CDR3aa: CASSLRVGYEQYF
CDR3nt: TGTGCCAGCAGCTTACGGGTGGGGTACGAGCAGTACTTC

j_gene: TRBJ2-1
d_gene: .
len: 14
abundance: .
v_gene: TRBV10-1
CDR3aa: CASSEGPWPNEQFF
CDR3nt: TGCGCCAGCAGTGAGGGCCCCTGGCCCAATGAGCAGTTCTTC

j_gene: TRBJ2-7
d_gene: TRBD2
len: 16
abundance: once
v_gene: TRBV5-1
CDR3aa: CASSPSGSGGTMEQYF
CDR3nt: TGCGCCAGCAGCCCTAGCGGGAGCGGGGGTACGATGGAGCAGTACTTC

j_gene: TRBJ1-2
d_gene: .
len: 11
abundance: .
v_gene: TRBV19
CDR3aa: CASRGYGGYTF
CDR3nt: TGTGCCTCGAGGGGTTACGGTGGCTACACCTTC

j_gene: TRBJ2-7
d_gene: TRBD1
len: 14
abundance: .
v_gene: TRBV18
CDR3aa: CASSLTGEPYEQYF
CDR3nt: TGTGCCAGCTCTTTGACAGGGGAGCCCTACGAGCAGTACTTC

j_gene: TRBJ2-7
d_gene: TRBD2
len: 13
abundance: .
v_gene: TRBV29-1
CDR3aa: CSVIVAGWYEQYF
CDR3nt: TGCAGCGTTATTGTAGCGGGATGGTACGAGCAGTACTTC

j_gene: TRBJ2-2
d_gene: .
len: 15
abundance: .
v_gene: TRBV7-6
CDR3aa: CASSSNPGIGGELFF
CDR3nt: TGTGCCAGCAGCTCCAACCCAGGGATCGGCGGGGAGCTGTTTTTT

j_gene: TRBJ2-3
d_gene: TRBD2
len: 13
abundance: once
v_gene: TRBV7-3
CDR3aa: CASSGDYTDTQYF
CDR3nt: TGTGCCAGCAGCGGGGACTACACAGATACGCAGTATTTT

j_gene: TRBJ2-7
d_gene: .
len: 15
abundance: few
v_gene: TRBV6-5
CDR3aa: CASSYGGTSSYEQYF
CDR3nt: TGTGCCAGCAGTTATGGCGGGACCAGCTCCTACGAGCAGTACTTC

j_gene: TRBJ2-5
d_gene: .
len: 13
abundance: .
v_gene: TRBV18
CDR3aa: CASSPGSAVTQYF
CDR3nt: TGTGCCAGCTCACCAGGCAGTGCGGTGACCCAGTACTTC

j_gene: TRBJ1-2
d_gene: .
len: 13
abundance: .
v_gene: TRBV9
CDR3aa: CASSQSRDGGYTF
CDR3nt: TGTGCCAGCAGCCAATCCCGGGATGGAGGCTACACCTTC

j_gene: TRBJ1-1
d_gene: .
len: 14
abundance: .
v_gene: TRBV2
CDR3aa: CASPARARGTEAFF
CDR3nt: TGTGCCAGCCCTGCGCGGGCCAGGGGCACTGAAGCTTTCTTT

j_gene: TRBJ2-5
d_gene: TRBD2
len: 17
abundance: .
v_gene: TRBV19
CDR3aa: CASSISSGRAVGETQYF
CDR3nt: TGTGCCAGTAGTATCTCTAGCGGGAGGGCCGTGGGTGAGACCCAGTACTTC

j_gene: TRBJ2-7
d_gene: TRBD1
len: 14
abundance: .
v_gene: TRBV7-9
CDR3aa: CASSFRDRTNEQYF
CDR3nt: TGTGCCAGCAGCTTCCGGGACAGGACGAACGAGCAGTACTTC

j_gene: TRBJ1-4
d_gene: .
len: 15
abundance: .
v_gene: TRBV5-1
CDR3aa: CASSLEAPKGEKLFF
CDR3nt: TGCGCCAGCAGCTTGGAGGCCCCTAAGGGGGAAAAACTGTTTTTT

j_gene: TRBJ2-3
d_gene: TRBD2
len: 16
abundance: .
v_gene: TRBV5-1
CDR3aa: CASSLRTSGLVDTQYF
CDR3nt: TGCGCCAGCAGCTTGAGGACTAGCGGACTGGTGGATACGCAGTATTTT

j_gene: TRBJ2-7
d_gene: TRBD2
len: 16
abundance: .
v_gene: TRBV28
CDR3aa: CASARAGGLNYYEQYF
CDR3nt: TGTGCCAGCGCTCGAGCGGGAGGGTTAAACTACTACGAGCAGTACTTC

j_gene: TRBJ1-1
d_gene: TRBD1
len: 15
abundance: .
v_gene: TRBV2
CDR3aa: CASRGAGTGESVAFF
CDR3nt: TGTGCCAGCAGGGGTGCCGGGACAGGGGAATCGGTGGCTTTCTTT

j_gene: TRBJ1-3
d_gene: .
len: 15
abundance: .
v_gene: TRBV9
CDR3aa: CASSPTVGPGNTIYF
CDR3nt: TGTGCCAGCAGCCCGACAGTCGGCCCTGGAAACACCATATATTTT

j_gene: TRBJ2-1
d_gene: .
len: 15
abundance: once
v_gene: TRBV6-1
CDR3aa: CASIRDGGGRGEQFF
CDR3nt: TGTGCCAGCATACGTGACGGGGGAGGCCGGGGTGAGCAGTTCTTC

j_gene: TRBJ2-3
d_gene: TRBD2
len: 14
abundance: .
v_gene: TRBV5-1
CDR3aa: CASSHSGDTDTQYF
CDR3nt: TGCGCCAGCAGCCATAGCGGGGATACAGATACGCAGTATTTT